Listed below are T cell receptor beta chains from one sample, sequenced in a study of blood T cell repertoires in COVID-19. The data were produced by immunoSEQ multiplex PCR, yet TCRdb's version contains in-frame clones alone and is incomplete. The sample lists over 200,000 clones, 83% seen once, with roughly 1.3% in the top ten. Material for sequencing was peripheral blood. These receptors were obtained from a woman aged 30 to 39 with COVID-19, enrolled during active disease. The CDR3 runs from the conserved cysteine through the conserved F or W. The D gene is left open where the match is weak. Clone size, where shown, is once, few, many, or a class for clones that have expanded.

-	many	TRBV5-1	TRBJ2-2	TGCGCCAGCAGCTTGTCCGGTACCGGGGAGCTGTTTTTT	CASSLSGTGELFF
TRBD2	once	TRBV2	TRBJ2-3	TGTGCCAGCGGGGGGACTAGGATCGCAGATACGCAGTATTTT	CASGGTRIADTQYF
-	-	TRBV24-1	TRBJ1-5	TGTGCCACCAGTGACCTGGGCAGTAACAATCAGCCCCAGCATTTT	CATSDLGSNNQPQHF
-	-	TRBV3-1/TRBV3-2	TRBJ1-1	TGTGCCAGCAGCCTTTCCGGGGGGTTCATGAACACTGAAGCTTTCTTT	CASSLSGGFMNTEAFF
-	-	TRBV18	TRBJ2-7	TGTGCCAGCTCACTCCAGGCTTCAAACGAGCAGTACTTC	CASSLQASNEQYF
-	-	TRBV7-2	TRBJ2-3	TGTGCCAGCAGCTTAGCGTTCGGTCCAGATACGCAGTATTTT	CASSLAFGPDTQYF
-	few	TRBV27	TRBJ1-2	TGTGCCAGCAGTTCCATTGACAGAAACCTCTATGGCTACACCTTC	CASSSIDRNLYGYTF
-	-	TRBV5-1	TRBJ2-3	TGCGCCAGCAGCTTGGCGTTGATGTCTAGCGACACAGATACGCAGTATTTT	CASSLALMSSDTDTQYF
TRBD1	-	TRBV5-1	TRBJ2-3	TGCGCCAGCAGCATGGGACAGGGGGACTTGATTAGCACAGATACGCAGTATTTT	CASSMGQGDLISTDTQYF
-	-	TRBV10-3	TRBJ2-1	TGTGCCGCCCTAGGTAATGAGCAGTTCTTC	CAALGNEQFF
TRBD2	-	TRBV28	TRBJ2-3	TGTGCCAGCAGTTTATCTGGCGGGGGGGCTGATACGCAGTATTTT	CASSLSGGGADTQYF
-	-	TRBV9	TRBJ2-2	TGTGCCAGCAGCCCGTTTGGCGGTAGCGCGAACACCGGGGAGCTGTTTTTT	CASSPFGGSANTGELFF
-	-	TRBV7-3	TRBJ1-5	TGTGCCAGCAGCACTCAGGGAAATCAGCCCCAGCATTTT	CASSTQGNQPQHF
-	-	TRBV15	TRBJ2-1	TGTGCCACCAGCAGAGGCGGGGAAAGCATTGAGCAGTTCTTC	CATSRGGESIEQFF
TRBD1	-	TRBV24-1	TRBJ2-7	TGTGCCACCAGTGATTCACCGGGACAGGGGTCCTACGAGCAGTACTTC	CATSDSPGQGSYEQYF
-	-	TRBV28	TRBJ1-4	TGTGCCAGCAGTTTAGCTGACTTTAAGGGGAAACTGTTTTTT	CASSLADFKGKLFF
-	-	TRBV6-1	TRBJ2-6	TGTGCCAGCAGTGAAGTTAGCAGGGGCCTCTCTGGGGCCAACGTCCTGGCTTTC	CASSEVSRGLSGANVLAF
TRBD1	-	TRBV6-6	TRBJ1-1	TGTGCCAGCAGCCAATTTACAGGGGATGGGACTGAAGCTTTCTTT	CASSQFTGDGTEAFF
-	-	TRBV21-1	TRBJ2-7	TGTGCCAGCAGCATTCCCGGGACTAGCGGGGGCGACAGCTCCTACGAGCAGTACTTC	CASSIPGTSGGDSSYEQYF
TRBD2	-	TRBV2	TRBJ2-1	TGTGCCAGCACCCCGGGACTAGCGGGAGGGAAGCAGTTCTTC	CASTPGLAGGKQFF
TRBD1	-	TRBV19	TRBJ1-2	TGTGCCAGTAGTCCCGGACCCGACAGGGATGCTAACTATGGCTACACCTTC	CASSPGPDRDANYGYTF
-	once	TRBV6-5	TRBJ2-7	TGTGCCAGCAGTTACTCAGACAGCTACGAGCAGTACTTC	CASSYSDSYEQYF
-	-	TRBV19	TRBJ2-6	TGTGCCAGTAGCCTCAGGGGGGTGATCGTTGGGGCCAACGTCCTGACTTTC	CASSLRGVIVGANVLTF
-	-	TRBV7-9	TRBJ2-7	TGTGCCAGCAGACCGCCTAGGACAGTCGGCGAGCAGTACTTC	CASRPPRTVGEQYF
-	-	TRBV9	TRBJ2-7	TGTGCCAGCAGCGTAGAGTCCTCTTCGTTGGGGGGAGGTGGCTACGAGCAGTACTTC	CASSVESSSLGGGGYEQYF
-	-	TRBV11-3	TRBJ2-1	TGTGCCAGCAGCCTAACTCATCCAGGTGAGCAGTTCTTC	CASSLTHPGEQFF
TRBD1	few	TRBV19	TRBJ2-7	TGTGCCAGTAGTATAGGGGGACAGTCCTACGAGCAGTACTTC	CASSIGGQSYEQYF
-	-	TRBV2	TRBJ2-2	TGTGCCAGCAGTGTCGAAGGGGTCAACACCGGGGAGCTGTTTTTT	CASSVEGVNTGELFF